A selection of T cell receptor beta chains follows, all from one sample in a study of blood T cells in healthy people across ages. TCRdb passed the 5' RACE reads through MiXCR, listing each CDR3 protein once. This table has about 580,000 distinct CDR3 sequences, 40% to 55% appearing once. Sequencing was carried out using blood. Receptor source: a man older than 75 in good health. Both conserved end residues are part of each CDR3. D genes are given only for firm matches. Clone sizes are given selectively: once, few, many, or a class where the clone is expanded.

j_call: TRBJ1-5
d_call: NA
clone_size: NA
v_call: TRBV10-3
cdr3_aa: CAISDTDREQPQHF
cdr3_nt: TGTGCCATCAGTGATACGGATAGGGAGCAGCCCCAGCATTTT

j_call: TRBJ1-1
d_call: NA
clone_size: once
v_call: TRBV7-8
cdr3_aa: CASSKETNTEAFF
cdr3_nt: TGTGCCAGCAGTAAAGAAACGAACACTGAAGCTTTCTTT

j_call: TRBJ1-5
d_call: TRBD1
clone_size: NA
v_call: TRBV6-5
cdr3_aa: CASSPIDRAQPQHF
cdr3_nt: TGTGCCAGCAGTCCGATCGACAGGGCCCAGCCCCAGCATTTT

j_call: TRBJ2-7
d_call: TRBD1
clone_size: few
v_call: TRBV4-1
cdr3_aa: CASSQGSTGRLREQYF
cdr3_nt: TGCGCCAGCAGCCAAGGTTCGACAGGGCGGCTACGCGAGCAGTACTTC

j_call: TRBJ2-3
d_call: TRBD2
clone_size: few
v_call: TRBV7-2
cdr3_aa: CATLLATGRDTQYF
cdr3_nt: TGTGCCACCCTACTAGCGACCGGCAGAGATACGCAGTATTTT

j_call: TRBJ2-1
d_call: TRBD2
clone_size: many
v_call: TRBV6-5
cdr3_aa: CASRPAGARSYNEQFF
cdr3_nt: TGTGCCAGCAGACCAGCGGGAGCGAGGTCCTACAATGAGCAGTTCTTC

j_call: TRBJ2-4
d_call: TRBD1
clone_size: once
v_call: TRBV7-2
cdr3_aa: CASSPDRGLCGQYF
cdr3_nt: TGTGCCAGCAGCCCGGACAGGGGGCTGTGTGGGCAGTACTTC

j_call: TRBJ1-6
d_call: TRBD1
clone_size: NA
v_call: TRBV27
cdr3_aa: CASPGTGNSPLHF
cdr3_nt: TGTGCCAGTCCCGGGACAGGCAATTCACCCCTCCACTTT

j_call: TRBJ2-1
d_call: NA
clone_size: NA
v_call: TRBV12-3/TRBV12-4
cdr3_aa: CVSSLEGGEQFF
cdr3_nt: TGTGTCAGCAGTTTAGAGGGGGGGGAGCAGTTCTTC

j_call: TRBJ2-7
d_call: NA
clone_size: NA
v_call: TRBV20-1
cdr3_aa: CSAGRSGNSYEQYF
cdr3_nt: TGCAGTGCTGGCCGTAGCGGTAACTCCTACGAGCAGTACTTC

j_call: TRBJ2-3
d_call: TRBD2
clone_size: NA
v_call: TRBV7-9
cdr3_aa: CASRPLTSGGTDTQYF
cdr3_nt: TGTGCCAGCAGACCTCTGACTAGCGGGGGCACAGATACGCAGTATTTT

j_call: TRBJ2-7
d_call: NA
clone_size: NA
v_call: TRBV29-1
cdr3_aa: CSVDWGRGGEQYF
cdr3_nt: TGCAGCGTCGACTGGGGGAGAGGAGGCGAGCAGTACTTC

j_call: TRBJ2-1
d_call: TRBD2
clone_size: NA
v_call: TRBV4-3
cdr3_aa: CASSTNYGTSGRVYNEQFF
cdr3_nt: TGCGCCAGCAGCACAAATTACGGGACTAGCGGGAGGGTTTACAATGAGCAGTTCTTC

j_call: TRBJ2-1
d_call: NA
clone_size: NA
v_call: TRBV11-3
cdr3_aa: CASSLGGGPDNEQFF
cdr3_nt: TGTGCCAGCAGCTTAGGTGGGGGGCCCGACAATGAGCAGTTCTTC

j_call: TRBJ2-2
d_call: NA
clone_size: NA
v_call: TRBV25-1
cdr3_aa: CASRFKRDTGELFF
cdr3_nt: TGTGCCAGCAGGTTTAAGAGGGACACCGGGGAGCTGTTTTTT

j_call: TRBJ2-7
d_call: NA
clone_size: NA
v_call: TRBV28
cdr3_aa: CASRINGPYEQYF
cdr3_nt: TGTGCCAGCAGAATAAACGGCCCCTACGAGCAGTACTTC

j_call: TRBJ1-2
d_call: NA
clone_size: NA
v_call: TRBV9
cdr3_aa: CASSVTGQGVYGYTF
cdr3_nt: TGTGCCAGCAGCGTAACGGGGCAAGGGGTCTATGGCTACACCTTC

j_call: TRBJ2-2
d_call: TRBD1
clone_size: NA
v_call: TRBV20-1
cdr3_aa: CSAYRQGVNTGELFF
cdr3_nt: TGCAGTGCTTATCGACAGGGGGTAAACACCGGGGAGCTGTTTTTT

j_call: TRBJ2-5
d_call: NA
clone_size: NA
v_call: TRBV24-1
cdr3_aa: CATSDTGLQETQYF
cdr3_nt: TGTGCCACCAGTGATACGGGACTTCAAGAGACCCAGTACTTC

j_call: TRBJ2-7
d_call: TRBD1
clone_size: NA
v_call: TRBV7-8
cdr3_aa: CASSLMAGQGSEQYF
cdr3_nt: TGTGCCAGCAGCTTAATGGCGGGACAGGGTTCCGAGCAGTACTTC

j_call: TRBJ2-7
d_call: NA
clone_size: NA
v_call: TRBV6-1
cdr3_aa: CASSGWTVYEQYF
cdr3_nt: TGTGCCAGCAGTGGCTGGACAGTTTACGAGCAGTACTTC

j_call: TRBJ2-4
d_call: TRBD1
clone_size: few
v_call: TRBV7-2
cdr3_aa: CASSTRTGVAKNIQYF
cdr3_nt: TGTGCCAGCAGCACCCGGACAGGGGTAGCCAAAAACATTCAGTACTTC

j_call: TRBJ2-7
d_call: TRBD2
clone_size: NA
v_call: TRBV4-2
cdr3_aa: CASSQTSGGHNPYEQYF
cdr3_nt: TGTGCCAGCAGCCAGACTAGCGGGGGGCACAACCCCTACGAGCAGTACTTC

j_call: TRBJ2-5
d_call: TRBD2
clone_size: NA
v_call: TRBV7-2
cdr3_aa: CASSLVSSWDYETQYF
cdr3_nt: TGTGCCAGCAGCTTAGTTTCTAGCTGGGACTATGAGACCCAGTACTTC

j_call: TRBJ2-1
d_call: NA
clone_size: NA
v_call: TRBV5-1
cdr3_aa: CASSPRGWYEQFF
cdr3_nt: TGCGCCAGCAGCCCACGCGGGTGGTATGAGCAGTTCTTC

j_call: TRBJ2-1
d_call: TRBD2
clone_size: NA
v_call: TRBV7-2
cdr3_aa: CASSFSGGTNEQFF
cdr3_nt: TGTGCCAGCAGCTTTAGCGGGGGAACGAATGAGCAGTTCTTC

j_call: TRBJ1-6
d_call: TRBD1
clone_size: few
v_call: TRBV12-3/TRBV12-4
cdr3_aa: CASSSPGQGYSPLHF
cdr3_nt: TGTGCCAGCAGTTCCCCGGGACAGGGATACTCACCCCTCCACTTT

j_call: TRBJ2-7
d_call: TRBD1
clone_size: few
v_call: TRBV12-3/TRBV12-4
cdr3_aa: CASSFRQGWYEQYF
cdr3_nt: TGTGCCAGCAGTTTTAGACAGGGCTGGTACGAGCAGTACTTC

j_call: TRBJ2-3
d_call: NA
clone_size: NA
v_call: TRBV11-2
cdr3_aa: CASSQEVQGTQYF
cdr3_nt: TGTGCCAGCAGTCAAGAAGTTCAAGGGACGCAGTATTTT

j_call: TRBJ2-1
d_call: NA
clone_size: few
v_call: TRBV6-5
cdr3_aa: CASVRDLDNEQFF
cdr3_nt: TGTGCCAGCGTCAGGGATCTCGACAATGAGCAGTTCTTC

j_call: TRBJ2-1
d_call: NA
clone_size: NA
v_call: TRBV12-3/TRBV12-4
cdr3_aa: CASSLALDSSSYNEQFF
cdr3_nt: TGTGCCAGCAGTTTAGCTTTGGACAGCAGCTCCTACAATGAGCAGTTCTTC

j_call: TRBJ2-7
d_call: TRBD2
clone_size: few
v_call: TRBV20-1
cdr3_aa: CSADPSGRNYEQYF
cdr3_nt: TGCAGTGCTGACCCTAGCGGGAGAAACTACGAGCAGTACTTC

j_call: TRBJ2-3
d_call: NA
clone_size: few
v_call: TRBV29-1
cdr3_aa: CSVKADKSPLSSTDTQYF
cdr3_nt: TGCAGCGTTAAAGCGGATAAATCCCCTTTGTCTAGCACAGATACGCAGTATTTT

j_call: TRBJ1-2
d_call: TRBD1
clone_size: NA
v_call: TRBV20-1
cdr3_aa: CSAPRQGYGYTF
cdr3_nt: TGCAGTGCCCCAAGACAGGGCTATGGCTACACCTTC

j_call: TRBJ2-3
d_call: NA
clone_size: NA
v_call: TRBV20-1
cdr3_aa: CSAIRGGRSGTDTQYF
cdr3_nt: TGCAGTGCTATACGAGGAGGGCGTAGTGGGACAGATACGCAGTATTTT

j_call: TRBJ2-7
d_call: TRBD1
clone_size: few
v_call: TRBV5-1
cdr3_aa: CASRNQGQGTGEQYF
cdr3_nt: TGCGCCAGCCGGAACCAGGGACAGGGCACGGGTGAGCAGTACTTC

j_call: TRBJ2-5
d_call: NA
clone_size: few
v_call: TRBV29-1
cdr3_aa: CSVSLIEETQYF
cdr3_nt: TGCAGCGTGAGTTTGATTGAAGAGACCCAGTACTTC

j_call: TRBJ2-5
d_call: NA
clone_size: once
v_call: TRBV3-1
cdr3_aa: CASSHGRQETQYF
cdr3_nt: TGTGCCAGCAGCCACGGGAGACAAGAGACCCAGTACTTC

j_call: TRBJ2-7
d_call: NA
clone_size: NA
v_call: TRBV18
cdr3_aa: CASSHPAYPYEQYF
cdr3_nt: TGTGCCAGCTCACATCCCGCTTACCCTTACGAGCAGTACTTC

j_call: TRBJ2-7
d_call: TRBD1
clone_size: few
v_call: TRBV7-2
cdr3_aa: CASSQSGTGANEQYF
cdr3_nt: TGTGCCAGCAGCCAGTCCGGGACAGGGGCCAACGAGCAGTACTTC

j_call: TRBJ1-5
d_call: NA
clone_size: many
v_call: TRBV6-5
cdr3_aa: CASSLRENQPQHF
cdr3_nt: TGTGCCAGCAGTTTACGGGAGAATCAGCCCCAGCATTTT